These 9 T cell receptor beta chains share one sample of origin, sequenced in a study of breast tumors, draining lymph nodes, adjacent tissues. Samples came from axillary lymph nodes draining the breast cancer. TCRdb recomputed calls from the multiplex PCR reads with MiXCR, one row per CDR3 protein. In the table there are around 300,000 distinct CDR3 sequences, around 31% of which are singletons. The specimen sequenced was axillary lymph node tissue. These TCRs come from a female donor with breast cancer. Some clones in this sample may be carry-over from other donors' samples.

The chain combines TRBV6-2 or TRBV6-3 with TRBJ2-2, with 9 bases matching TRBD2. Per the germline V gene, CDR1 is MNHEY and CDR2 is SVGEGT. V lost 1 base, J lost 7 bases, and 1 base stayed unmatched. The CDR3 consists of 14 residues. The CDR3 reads CASSYWREGGELFF. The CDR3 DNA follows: TGTGCCAGCAGTTACTGGCGGGAGGGCGGGGAGCTGTTTTTT.

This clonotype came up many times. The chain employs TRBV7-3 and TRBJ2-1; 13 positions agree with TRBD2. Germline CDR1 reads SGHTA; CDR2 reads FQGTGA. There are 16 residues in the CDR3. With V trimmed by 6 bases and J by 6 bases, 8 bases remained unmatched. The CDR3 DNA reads TGTGCCAGCAGTGGGACTAGCGGGAAGGGTGTCAATGAGCAGTTCTTC. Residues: CASSGTSGKGVNEQFF.

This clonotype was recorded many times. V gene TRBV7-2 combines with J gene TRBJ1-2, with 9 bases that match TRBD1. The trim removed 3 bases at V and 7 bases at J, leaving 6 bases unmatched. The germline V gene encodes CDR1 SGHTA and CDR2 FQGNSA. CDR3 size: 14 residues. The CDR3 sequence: CASSLGQGIFGYTF. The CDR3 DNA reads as TGTGCCAGCAGCTTGGGACAGGGTATCTTTGGCTACACCTTC.

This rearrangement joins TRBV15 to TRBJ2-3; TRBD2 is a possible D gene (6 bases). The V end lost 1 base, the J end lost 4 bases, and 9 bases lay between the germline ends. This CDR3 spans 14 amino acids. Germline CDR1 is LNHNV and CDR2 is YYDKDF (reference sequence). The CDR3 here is CATSRGTIADTQYF. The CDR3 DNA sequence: TGTGCCACCAGCAGAGGGACTATCGCAGATACGCAGTATTTT.

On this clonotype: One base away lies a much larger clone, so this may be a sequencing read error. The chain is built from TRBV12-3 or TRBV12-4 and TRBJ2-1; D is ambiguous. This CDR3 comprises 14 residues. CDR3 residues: CASSDLRQPLQTLF. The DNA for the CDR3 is TGTGCCAGCAGTGACCTACGCCAACCGCTACAAACGCTCTTC.

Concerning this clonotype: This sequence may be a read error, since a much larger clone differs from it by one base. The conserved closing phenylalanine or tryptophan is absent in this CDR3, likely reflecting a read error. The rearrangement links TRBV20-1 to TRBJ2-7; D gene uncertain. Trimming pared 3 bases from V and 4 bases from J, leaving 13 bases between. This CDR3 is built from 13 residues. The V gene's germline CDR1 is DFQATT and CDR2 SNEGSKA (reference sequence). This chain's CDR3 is CSASVRRPYEQYL. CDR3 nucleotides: TGCAGTGCTAGTGTCAGGAGACCTTACGAGCAGTACCTC.

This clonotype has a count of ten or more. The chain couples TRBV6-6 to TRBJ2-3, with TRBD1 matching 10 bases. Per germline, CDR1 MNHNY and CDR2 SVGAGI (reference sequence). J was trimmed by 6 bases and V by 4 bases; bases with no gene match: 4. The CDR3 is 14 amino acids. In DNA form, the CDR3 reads TGTGCCAGCAGTTCGACAGGGGGCGCGGATACGCAGTATTTT. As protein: CASSSTGGADTQYF.

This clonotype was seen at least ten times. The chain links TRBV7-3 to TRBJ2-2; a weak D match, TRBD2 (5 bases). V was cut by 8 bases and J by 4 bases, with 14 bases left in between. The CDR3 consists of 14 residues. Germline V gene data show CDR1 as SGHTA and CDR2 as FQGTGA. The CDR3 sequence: CASQPNRGTGELFF. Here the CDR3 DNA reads TGTGCCAGCCAACCAAACCGGGGCACCGGGGAGCTGTTTTTT.

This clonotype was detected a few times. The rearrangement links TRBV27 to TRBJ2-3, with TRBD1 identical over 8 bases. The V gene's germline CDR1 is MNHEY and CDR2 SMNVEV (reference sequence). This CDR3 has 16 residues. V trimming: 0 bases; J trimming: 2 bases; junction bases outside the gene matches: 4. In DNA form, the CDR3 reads TGTGCCAGCAGTTTATCCCCAGGGGGCTTCACAGATACGCAGTATTTT. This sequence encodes CASSLSPGGFTDTQYF.